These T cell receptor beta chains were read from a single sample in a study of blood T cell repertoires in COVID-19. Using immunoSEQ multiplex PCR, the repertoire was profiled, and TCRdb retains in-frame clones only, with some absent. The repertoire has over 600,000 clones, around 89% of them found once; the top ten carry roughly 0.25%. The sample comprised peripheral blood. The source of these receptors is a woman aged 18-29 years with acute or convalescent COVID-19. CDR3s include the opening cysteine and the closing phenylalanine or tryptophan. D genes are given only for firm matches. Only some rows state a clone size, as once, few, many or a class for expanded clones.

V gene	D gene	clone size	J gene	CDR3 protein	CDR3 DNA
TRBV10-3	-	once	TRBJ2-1	CAISDREDYNEQFF	TGTGCCATCAGTGATCGGGAAGACTACAATGAGCAGTTCTTC
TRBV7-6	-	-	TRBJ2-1	CASSPEGQSYNEQFF	TGTGCCAGCAGCCCAGAGGGCCAGTCCTACAATGAGCAGTTCTTC
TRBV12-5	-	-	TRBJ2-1	CASGLGTYNEQFF	TGTGCTAGTGGTTTGGGGACTTACAATGAGCAGTTCTTC
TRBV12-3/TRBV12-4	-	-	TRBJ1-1	CASSLLDTSEAFF	TGTGCCAGCAGTTTACTGGACACATCTGAAGCTTTCTTT
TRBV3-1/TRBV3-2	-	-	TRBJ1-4	CASSLTESRLSEKLFF	TGTGCCAGCAGCCTCACGGAGAGCCGTCTGTCTGAAAAACTGTTTTTT
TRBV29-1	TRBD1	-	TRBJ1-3	CSVETGIGNTIYF	TGCAGCGTTGAGACAGGGATAGGAAACACCATATATTTT
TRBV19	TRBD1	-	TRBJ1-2	CASSIGDRGDGYTF	TGTGCCAGTAGTATAGGGGACAGGGGCGATGGCTACACCTTC
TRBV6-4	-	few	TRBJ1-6	CASSDRHGPRANSPLHF	TGTGCCAGCAGTGACCGGCACGGCCCACGAGCGAATTCACCCCTCCACTTT
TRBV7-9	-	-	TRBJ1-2	CASSFPSGDGYTF	TGTGCCAGCAGCTTTCCATCCGGTGATGGCTACACCTTC
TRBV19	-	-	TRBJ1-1	CASSPSGGPMNTEAFF	TGTGCCAGTAGCCCGAGCGGTGGGCCCATGAACACTGAAGCTTTCTTT
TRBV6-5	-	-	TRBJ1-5	CASSVQKSQPQHF	TGTGCCAGCAGCGTACAGAAATCTCAGCCCCAGCATTTT
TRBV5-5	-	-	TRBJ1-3	CASSLDVRGNTIYF	TGTGCCAGCAGCTTGGATGTCAGGGGAAACACCATATATTTT
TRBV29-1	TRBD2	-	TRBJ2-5	CSVEEAGGQETQYF	TGCAGCGTTGAAGAAGCGGGGGGGCAGGAGACCCAGTACTTC
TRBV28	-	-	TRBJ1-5	CAVNGASFVQPQHF	TGTGCCGTCAACGGCGCTAGTTTCGTTCAGCCCCAGCATTTT
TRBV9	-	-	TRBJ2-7	CASSVPPELPYEQYF	TGTGCCAGCAGCGTACCCCCGGAGCTACCCTACGAGCAGTACTTC
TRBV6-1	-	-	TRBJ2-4	CASSEVTQGGKNIQYF	TGTGCCAGCAGTGAAGTAACCCAGGGGGGCAAAAACATTCAGTACTTC
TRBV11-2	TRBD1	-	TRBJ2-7	CASRKPGTGSYEQYF	TGTGCCAGCAGGAAACCCGGGACAGGGTCCTACGAGCAGTACTTC
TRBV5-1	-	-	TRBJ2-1	CASSLTSRSSYNEQFF	TGCGCCAGCAGCTTAACTAGCCGTAGCTCCTACAATGAGCAGTTCTTC